The 8 T cell receptor beta chains reported below all come from one sample, sequenced in a study of T cells in tuberculosis. The table came from immunoSEQ multiplex PCR; TCRdb's copy has only in-frame clones and leaves some out. The sample has 70,000 to 95,000 clones, approximately 91% seen once. After thawing and overnight rest, PBMC were stained with GMM-loaded CD1B tetramer, viability dye and anti-CD3 for sorting. CD1B tetramers were loaded with Rhodococcus equi-derived C32 glucose monomycolate. The sample taken for sequencing was CD1b-GMM tetramer-negative cells sorted from PBMCs. The receptors originated from an adult woman with latent tuberculosis.

This chain uses TRBV27 with TRBJ2-1; 7 nucleotides line up with TRBD1. In germline, CDR1 is MNHEY, CDR2 SMNVEV (reference sequence). CDR3 length: 15 amino acids. Trimming removed 6 bases from V and 7 bases from J; junction bases left unmatched: 12. The CDR3 bases are TGTGCCAGCAGCCGAGACCCATGGACAGGTAATGAGCAGTTCTTC. It translates to CASSRDPWTGNEQFF.

The chain employs TRBV21-1 and TRBJ1-5; the table gives TRBD1 as D, unverified against the DNA. TRBV21-1 has pseudogene status. This CDR3 has 13 residues. The CDR3 nucleotides are TGTGCCAGCAGAGGCAGGGCCGATCAGCCCCAGCATTTT. It is translated as CASRGRADQPQHF.

Note on this clone: Other DNA sequences within the sample encode an identical CDR3. DNA of the CDR3: TGTGCCAGCAGCCACGGACAGGGGGCGAGTGAGCAGTACGTC. It encodes CASSHGQGASEQYV. V usage is TRBV5-4 and J usage is TRBJ2-7; 11 bases fit TRBD1. The trim removed 4 bases at V and 7 bases at J, leaving 7 bases unmatched. Per the germline V gene, CDR1 is SGHNT and CDR2 is YYREEE (reference sequence). This CDR3 contains 14 residues.

The V call is TRBV9, the J call TRBJ2-1; tentative D call: TRBD2 (5 bases). The germline V and J ends were trimmed by 3 bases and 7 bases, with 26 bases remaining between them. Germline CDR1 is SGDLS and CDR2 is YYNGEE. The CDR3 extends over 18 amino acids. CDR3 loop: CASSGSPGPGPRGNEQFF. The DNA of the CDR3 is TGTGCCAGCAGCGGATCGCCCGGGCCGGGCCCTCGAGGGAATGAGCAGTTCTTC.

The V call is TRBV27, the J call TRBJ2-3; 8 bases align to TRBD2. V shed 9 bases, J shed 0 bases, and the junction held 5 bases outside the gene matches. From germline, CDR1 is MNHEY and CDR2 SMNVEV (reference sequence). The CDR3 is made up of 14 amino acids. The CDR3 coding sequence is TGTGCCAGTTCTCTAGCGGGTAGCACAGATACGCAGTATTTT. Protein sequence: CASSLAGSTDTQYF.

The chain uses TRBV7-8 and TRBJ1-5, with 7 bases lining up with TRBD1. Trimming removed 0 bases from V and 6 bases from J; junction bases left unmatched: 5. Germline assignment: CDR1 SGHVS and CDR2 FQNEAQ. This CDR3 has 15 amino acids. CDR3 amino acids: CASSLADRDSQPQHF. The CDR3 DNA reads TGTGCCAGCAGCTTAGCAGACAGGGACAGTCAGCCCCAGCATTTT.

On this clone: At one end the junction does not follow the germline gene, possibly because of a read error. This rearrangement joins TRBV7-7 to TRBJ2-5; 8 bases are shared with TRBD2. This CDR3 region has 15 residues. Per germline, CDR1 SSHAT and CDR2 FNYEAQ (reference sequence). The CDR3: CASSPSSGVRETQYF. CDR3 nucleotide sequence: TGTGCTAGCAGCCCAAGTAGCGGGGTTCGAGAGACCCAGTACTTC.

The genes are TRBV5-1 and TRBJ2-5; 10 bases are shared with TRBD2. The CDR3 length is 15 residues. V shed 0 bases and J 4 bases; nucleotides not matched to a gene: 3. Germline V gene data show CDR1 as SGHRS and CDR2 as YFSETQ. Written as DNA, the CDR3 is TGCGCCAGCAGCTTGGAGGGACTAGCGTTAGAGACCCAGTACTTC. Protein: CASSLEGLALETQYF.